This T cell receptor beta chain is from a study of graft-versus-host responses after intestinal transplantation. Turning to the study itself: All recipients got anti-thymocyte globulin induction, then tacrolimus and steroids for approximately three years.

Each mixed lymphocyte reaction held around 200,000 CFSE-labeled responders and around 200,000 irradiated violet-dye-labeled stimulators. The repertoire was sequenced with immunoSEQ multiplex PCR; TCRdb's copy has only in-frame clones and lacks some. In the table there are approximately 4,700 clones, 25% to 30% of which are singletons. The CDR3 is 14 residues long. CDR1 and CDR2 from the germline V gene are MNHNY and SVGAGI (reference sequence). The ends were cut back, 7 bases at V and 4 bases at J, with 14 bases in the middle. V gene TRBV6-6 combines with J gene TRBJ1-5, with TRBD1 as a possible D gene (5 bases). The source is a human patient who was an organ donor for intestinal transplantation. Here the sequenced sample was alloreactive CD8+ T cells from a mixed lymphocyte reaction culture, taken before transplantation. Regarding subset: CFSE-low proliferating T cells sorted from roughly 6-day pre-transplant mixed lymphocyte reaction (GvH or HvG direction). The CDR3, as DNA: TGTGCCAGCACCTCGGGGGAGACGAATCAGCCCCAGCATTTT. It yields the protein CASTSGETNQPQHF.